The 20 T cell receptor beta chains reported below all come from one sample, sequenced in a study of cytomegalovirus exposure and HLA in healthy donors. A multiplex PCR was run with 60 Vbeta primers and 13 Jbeta primers. The repertoire was sequenced with immunoSEQ multiplex PCR; TCRdb's copy has only in-frame clones and lacks some. The data contain more than 120,000 clones, 82% of them singletons. Sequenced sample: PBMCs. The receptors derive from a male donor in good health and CMV-seronegative.

This clone came up a few times. The chain combines TRBV2 with TRBJ2-4; 7 positions agree with TRBD2. The CDR3 totals 15 residues. V lost 7 bases to trimming and J lost 8 bases; unmatched junction nucleotides: 14. Germline-derived CDR1 and CDR2 are SNHLY and FYNNEI. The CDR3 loop is CASTGLVPSLDIQYF. In DNA form, the CDR3 reads TGTGCCAGCACCGGACTAGTGCCTAGCCTCGACATTCAGTACTTC.

This clone was detected a few times. The J gene is TRBJ2-3, the V gene TRBV29-1; 7 bases are a match to TRBD1. Germline V gene lookup returns CDR1 SQVTM and CDR2 ANQGSEA. The CDR3 sequence is 15 residues long. Trimming took 5 bases from V and 1 from J; bases not matched to a gene: 9. The chain's CDR3 is CSVSRSGGGTDTQYF. Written as DNA, the CDR3 is TGCAGCGTTTCCCGCTCAGGGGGAGGCACAGATACGCAGTATTTT.

V usage is TRBV12-5 and J usage is TRBJ2-1; D is possibly TRBD2 (6 bases). Per germline, CDR1 LGHNT and CDR2 FRNRAP. This CDR3 is 17 amino acids long. The V end lost 0 bases, the J end lost 3 bases, and 15 bases lay between the germline ends. The CDR3 DNA reads TGTGCTAGTGGTTTGGTACCTGGGACTGGGAACTACAATGAGCAGTTCTTC. It translates to CASGLVPGTGNYNEQFF. Supplemented by reference TRBV12-5 and TRBJ2-1, the full variable domain reads DARVTQTPRHKVTEMGQEVTMRCQPILGHNTVFWYRQTMMQGLELLAYFRNRAPLDDSGMPKDRFSAEMPDATLATLKIQPSEPRDSAVYFCASGLVPGTGNYNEQFFGPGTRLTVL.

V usage is TRBV28 and J usage is TRBJ1-2; TRBD1 matches 8 bases. CDR1 is MDHEN and CDR2 is SYDVKM in the germline V gene. V dropped 6 bases and J dropped 7; count of bases not matched to a gene: 13. The CDR3 covers 15 residues. The CDR3 spells CASSWMAGGASGYTF. The CDR3 DNA is TGTGCCAGCAGCTGGATGGCAGGGGGCGCGAGTGGCTACACCTTC.

V usage is TRBV14 and J usage is TRBJ2-5; TRBD2 aligns across 10 bases. The end of the DNA fits TRBJ2-7 better, so the J call may be wrong. The germline V gene has CDR1 SGHDN and CDR2 FVKESK. This CDR3 has 15 residues. In DNA, the CDR3 is TGTGCCAGCAGCCAAGGATCTAGCGGGAGTGACGAGCAGTACTTC. Its translation is CASSQGSSGSDEQYF.

The chain links TRBV4-1 to TRBJ1-1; 9 nucleotides line up with TRBD1. With V trimmed by 2 bases and J by 0 bases, 10 bases remained unmatched. Germline CDR1 reads MGHRA; CDR2 reads YSYEKL. The CDR3 totals 18 residues. The chain's CDR3 is CASSQFLSGTGMNTEAFF. The DNA for the CDR3 is TGCGCCAGCAGCCAATTCCTTTCCGGGACAGGGATGAACACTGAAGCTTTCTTT.

This chain uses TRBV5-1 with TRBJ2-5, with TRBD1 matching 10 bases. The CDR3 is 17 amino acids. From germline, CDR1 is SGHRS and CDR2 YFSETQ. V gave up 2 bases and J gave up 3 bases; unmatched junction bases: 10. CDR3 region: CASSFATGGARKETQYF. The CDR3 region has the DNA TGCGCCAGCAGCTTCGCGACAGGGGGCGCGAGGAAAGAGACCCAGTACTTC.

This clone was found a few times. The V call is TRBV10-3, the J call TRBJ2-5; 7 nucleotides match TRBD1. The V segment lost 9 bases and the J segment 3 bases; nucleotides outside the gene matches: 10. The CDR3 consists of 14 residues. Germline CDR1 is ENHRY and CDR2 is SYGVKD. The CDR3 DNA sequence: TGTGCCATGCTTATCGGGACAGATGAAGAGACCCAGTACTTC. Amino acid sequence: CAMLIGTDEETQYF.

The V gene is TRBV7-9, the J gene TRBJ2-3; unclear D gene. Per the germline V gene, CDR1 is SEHNR and CDR2 is FQNEAQ (reference sequence). This CDR3 has 14 residues. V was shortened by 6 bases and J by 3 bases, with 13 bases between the two germline ends. The DNA of the CDR3 is TGTGCCAGCAGGGATCCAGGTCCTACAGATACGCAGTATTTT. Translating gives CASRDPGPTDTQYF.

V usage is TRBV10-3 and J usage is TRBJ2-7; 8 positions agree with TRBD2. Per germline, CDR1 ENHRY and CDR2 SYGVKD. This CDR3 is 15 amino acids long. Trimming at V came to 4 bases and at J to 0 bases, leaving 5 bases not matched to a gene. CDR3 sequence reads: CAISAIAGSSYEQYF. For the CDR3, the DNA is TGTGCCATCAGTGCAATAGCGGGAAGCTCCTACGAGCAGTACTTC.

The sample holds one count of this clone. V usage is TRBV27 and J usage is TRBJ2-1; weak D call: TRBD2 (5 bases). The V gene lost 3 bases and the J gene lost 5 bases, with 11 bases spanning the gap. The CDR3 consists of 14 residues. Germline V gene lookup returns CDR1 MNHEY and CDR2 SMNVEV (reference sequence). DNA for the CDR3: TGTGCCAGCAGTTTTAACTTAGCGAACAATGAGCAGTTCTTC. Its protein is CASSFNLANNEQFF.

The table lists this clone with a few counts. The chain links TRBV5-1 to TRBJ2-1, with D unclear. CDR1 is SGHRS and CDR2 is YFSETQ in the germline V gene. Trimming pared 0 bases from V and 4 bases from J, leaving 8 bases between. The CDR3 is 14 residues long. CDR3 nucleotides: TGCGCCAGCAGCTTGGTTGCAGGATACAATGAGCAGTTCTTC. It translates to CASSLVAGYNEQFF.

With respect to this clone: The CDR3 ends on some other residue instead of the conserved phenylalanine or tryptophan, so this is likely a read error. The limits of the CDR3 on the DNA are not certain, so only TCRdb's listed CDR3 is given. The chain combines TRBV7-9 with TRBJ1-2; the tabulated D call, TRBD1, remains unverified against the DNA. Germline lookup yields CDR1 SEHNR and CDR2 FQNEAQ (reference sequence). The CDR3 is 12 residues long, counting both termini. The CDR3: CASSLGPGRKIL.

In this sample, this clone turned up once. This chain joins TRBV6-5 and TRBJ1-4; tentatively, D is TRBD1 (5 bases). Deletions cut 4 bases from V and 2 bases from J, with 14 bases between. This CDR3 has 16 residues. Germline CDR1 reads MNHEY; CDR2 reads SVGAGI. The CDR3 sequence: CASSSSRGYTNEKLFF. The CDR3 bases are TGTGCCAGCAGTTCCTCTAGGGGATACACTAATGAAAAACTGTTTTTT.

This clone was observed once. The gene calls are TRBV5-6 and TRBJ2-2; 8 bases align to TRBD1. From germline, CDR1 is SGHDT and CDR2 YYEEEE. The CDR3 has 19 amino acids. V was clipped by 2 bases and J by 5 bases; unmatched bases: 17. CDR3 nucleotides: TGTGCCAGCAGCTTCTCGGCAGGGGGCAAATTTATTTTGACCGGGGAGCTGTTTTTT. Its translation: CASSFSAGGKFILTGELFF.

CDR3 DNA sequence: TGTGCCAGCGTCAGCGTCCAAGAGACCCAGTACTTC. The encoded protein is CASVSVQETQYF. The chain carries TRBV6-5 and TRBJ2-5, with no clear D. The germline CDR1 and CDR2 sequences are MNHEY and SVGAGI. The CDR3 length is 12 residues. Deletions cut 8 bases from V and 1 base from J, with 8 bases between.

The J gene is TRBJ2-3, the V gene TRBV29-1, with 7 bases lining up with TRBD2. V trimming: 4 bases; J trimming: 2 bases; junction bases outside the gene matches: 15. Germline V CDR1 and CDR2: SQVTM, ANQGSEA. The CDR3 runs 17 residues. The DNA of the CDR3 is TGCAGCGTTGGGGGAATAGCGGGCAGGGCGGACACAGATACGCAGTATTTT. Translated: CSVGGIAGRADTDTQYF.

The V call is TRBV6-6, the J call TRBJ2-1; 15 positions agree with TRBD2. This CDR3 contains 15 residues. Germline V CDR1 and CDR2: MNHNY, SVGAGI (reference sequence). V gave up 6 bases and J gave up 8 bases; unmatched junction bases: 5. The CDR3 sequence: CASRGGLAGGYEQFF. CDR3 sequence (DNA): TGTGCCAGCAGAGGGGGACTAGCGGGAGGCTATGAGCAGTTCTTC.

The rearrangement links TRBV6-6 to TRBJ2-7; D gene unclear. Germline V lookup: CDR1 MNHNY, CDR2 SVGAGI (reference sequence). V dropped 4 bases and J dropped 2 bases, with 9 bases sitting between them. The CDR3 length is 13 residues. The CDR3 DNA sequence: TGTGCCAGCAGTTCCCCTAGGACCTACGAGCAGTACTTC. This gives the protein CASSSPRTYEQYF.

The rearrangement joins TRBV2 to TRBJ2-7; 9 bases line up with TRBD1. The CDR3 covers 14 residues. The V gene's germline CDR1 is SNHLY and CDR2 FYNNEI. V lost 7 bases, J lost 3 bases, and 7 bases stayed unmatched. The DNA for the CDR3 is TGTGCCAGCATTACTCCGGGACAGGGCTACGAGCAGTACTTC. The encoded protein is CASITPGQGYEQYF.